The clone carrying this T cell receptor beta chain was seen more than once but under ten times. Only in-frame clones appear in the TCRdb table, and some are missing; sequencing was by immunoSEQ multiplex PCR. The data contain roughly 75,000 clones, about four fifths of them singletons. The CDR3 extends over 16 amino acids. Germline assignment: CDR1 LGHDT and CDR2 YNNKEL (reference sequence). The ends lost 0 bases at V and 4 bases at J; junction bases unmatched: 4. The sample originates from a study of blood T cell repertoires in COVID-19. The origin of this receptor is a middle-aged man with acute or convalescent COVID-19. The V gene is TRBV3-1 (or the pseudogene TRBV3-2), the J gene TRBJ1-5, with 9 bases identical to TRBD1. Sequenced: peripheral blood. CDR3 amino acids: CASSQEYGTGNQPQHF. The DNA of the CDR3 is TGTGCCAGCAGCCAAGAATATGGGACAGGGAATCAGCCCCAGCATTTT.